This entry lists 13 T cell receptor beta chains sequenced from one sample in a study of T cell changes during pregnancy in multiple sclerosis. Measured with immunoSEQ multiplex PCR; TCRdb has only the in-frame clones, and not every one. The sample lists some 47,000 clones, approximately 90% occurring once. The sequenced sample was peripheral blood, obtained in the first trimester of pregnancy. These receptors were taken from a female donor with multiple sclerosis, enrolled in a pregnancy study.

This clone was seen only once. V gene TRBV7-9 combines with J gene TRBJ1-1, with 7 bases fitting TRBD1. From germline, CDR1 is SEHNR and CDR2 FQNEAQ (reference sequence). Trimming at V came to 5 bases and at J to 6 bases, leaving 9 bases not matched to a gene. CDR3 length: 14 residues. The CDR3 region has the DNA TGTGCCAGCAGCGCTACGACAGGGTCGGCTGAAGCTTTCTTT. It translates to CASSATTGSAEAFF.

The chain uses TRBV29-1 and TRBJ2-3; 9 bases are a match to TRBD2. The length of the CDR3 is 15 residues. The J segment lost 0 bases and the V segment lost 4 bases, leaving 5 bases of the junction unmatched. The germline CDR1 and CDR2 sequences are SQVTM and ANQGSEA. DNA for the CDR3: TGCAGCGTTGGACAGCGGGGGGATAGCACAGATACGCAGTATTTT. It specifies CSVGQRGDSTDTQYF.

This chain connects TRBV7-8 to TRBJ2-7, with 7 bases lining up with TRBD2. Germline V gene data show CDR1 as SGHVS and CDR2 as FQNEAQ. The trim removed 3 bases at V and 6 bases at J, leaving 14 bases unmatched. The CDR3 covers 16 residues. The CDR3 nucleotides are TGTGCCAGCAGCTTCTCAGGGAGGGTTAGGGTAACCGAGCAGTACTTC. This encodes CASSFSGRVRVTEQYF.

The rearrangement links TRBV4-3 to TRBJ2-3; 12 bases line up with TRBD2. There are 18 residues in the CDR3. Per the germline V gene, CDR1 is LGHNA and CDR2 is YSLEER. After removal of 1 base from V and 0 bases from J, the junction contained 5 bases not matched to a gene. The CDR3 nucleotides are TGCGCCAGCAGCCAAGCAACTAGCGGGGGGTACAGCACAGATACGCAGTATTTT. Its translation: CASSQATSGGYSTDTQYF.

The chain recombines TRBV6-6 with TRBJ2-1; perhaps TRBD2 as D (5 bases). V shed 0 bases and J shed 4 bases, with 7 bases lying between them. Per germline, CDR1 MNHNY and CDR2 SVGAGI (reference sequence). CDR3 length: 14 residues. In nucleotides, the CDR3 is TGTGCCAGCAGTTACTCGAGGGTATACAATGAGCAGTTCTTC. The encoded protein is CASSYSRVYNEQFF.

The chain uses TRBV28 and TRBJ1-6; no reliable D call. V was pared by 7 bases and J by 0 bases, with 10 bases between. In germline, CDR1 is MDHEN, CDR2 SYDVKM. This CDR3 comprises 15 residues. In DNA form, the CDR3 reads TGTGCCAGCATTCTAGAGAGCTCCTATAATTCACCCCTCCACTTT. As protein: CASILESSYNSPLHF.

The chain recombines TRBV5-1 with TRBJ2-5; 11 nucleotides match TRBD2. V was clipped by 0 bases and J by 5 bases; unmatched bases: 9. CDR3 length: 17 amino acids. Germline loops: CDR1 SGHRS, CDR2 YFSETQ. CDR3 amino acids: CASSLGFSGGARETQYF. CDR3 coding DNA: TGCGCCAGCAGCTTGGGTTTTAGCGGGGGGGCCCGTGAGACCCAGTACTTC. Variable domain in full (rest from reference TRBV5-1 and TRBJ2-5): KAGVTQTPRYLIKTRGQQVTLSCSPISGHRSVSWYQQTPGQGLQFLFEYFSETQRNKGNFPGRFSGRQFSNSRSEMNVSTLELGDSALYLCASSLGFSGGARETQYFGPGTRLLVL.

The chain uses TRBV7-9 and TRBJ1-5; no definite D call. Trimming removed 4 bases from V and 5 bases from J, with 9 bases in between. The CDR3 consists of 13 residues. Germline loops: CDR1 SEHNR, CDR2 FQNEAQ (reference sequence). CDR3 DNA sequence: TGTGCCAGCAGCTATGCAGCGGATCAGCCCCAGCATTTT. Encoded protein: CASSYAADQPQHF.

The rearrangement uses TRBV2 and TRBJ2-2, with 9 bases lining up with TRBD1. CDR1 is SNHLY, CDR2 FYNNEI, per germline. This CDR3 has 15 amino acids. Unmatched junction bases numbered 7, after V lost 8 bases and J lost 3 bases. CDR3 coding DNA: TGTGCCAGCGGGAAGGACAGGGGCCACACCGGGGAGCTGTTTTTT. This encodes CASGKDRGHTGELFF.

The rearrangement links TRBV6-1 to TRBJ1-5; D remains unclear. The V gene's germline CDR1 is MNHNS and CDR2 SASEGT. This CDR3 is built from 13 residues. Trimming removed 3 bases at V and 2 bases at J, with 5 bases between. CDR3 DNA: TGTGCCAGCAGTGAGGCAGGCAATCAGCCCCAGCATTTT. It translates to CASSEAGNQPQHF.

This chain links TRBV9 with TRBJ2-1; D is possibly TRBD1 (6 bases). V was pared by 0 bases and J by 4 bases, with 11 bases between. Per the germline V gene, CDR1 is SGDLS and CDR2 is YYNGEE. CDR3 length: 15 amino acids. The CDR3 DNA sequence: TGTGCCAGCAGCGTAGAAACAGGGCAATACAATGAGCAGTTCTTC. Protein sequence: CASSVETGQYNEQFF.

The chain has TRBV12-5 and TRBJ2-1; perhaps TRBD2 as D (5 bases). The V end was cut by 6 bases, the J end by 6 bases, with 12 bases between. There are 13 residues in the CDR3. The V gene's germline CDR1 is LGHNT and CDR2 FRNRAP. The CDR3 here is CASGSRVGNEQFF. In DNA form, the CDR3 reads TGTGCTAGTGGCTCGAGGGTAGGCAATGAGCAGTTCTTC.

The chain couples TRBV10-1 to TRBJ1-2, with D perhaps TRBD1 (6 bases). The CDR3 sequence is 14 residues long. V lost 8 bases and J 8 bases, leaving 21 bases between the germline ends. The germline gives CDR1 WNHNN, CDR2 SYGVQD (reference sequence). CDR3 in amino acids: CASSNSGGAKGYTF. The CDR3 bases are TGCGCCAGCTCCAATTCGGGGGGGGCGAAAGGCTACACCTTC.